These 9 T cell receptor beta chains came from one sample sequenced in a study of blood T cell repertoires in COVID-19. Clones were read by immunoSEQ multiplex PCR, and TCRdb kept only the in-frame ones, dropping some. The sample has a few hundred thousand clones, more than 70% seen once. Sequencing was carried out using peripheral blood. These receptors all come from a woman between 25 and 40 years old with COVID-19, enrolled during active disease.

CDR3 DNA: TGTGCCAGCAGTGAAAGACAGAGTTTGGTCGCTGAAGCTTTCTTT. It codes for CASSERQSLVAEAFF. The chain carries TRBV6-1 and TRBJ1-1; a weak D match, TRBD1 (5 bases). V was pared by 2 bases and J by 6 bases, with 16 bases between. Germline CDR1 is MNHNS and CDR2 is SASEGT. There are 15 residues in the CDR3.

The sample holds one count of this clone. The CDR3 sequence: CASSQLVSGNEQFF. CDR3 bases: TGCGCCAGCAGCCAATTAGTATCGGGGAATGAGCAGTTCTTC. The chain carries TRBV4-1 and TRBJ2-1, with a tentative D call TRBD2 (5 bases). V was cut by 2 bases and J by 7 bases, with 12 bases left in between. CDR1 MGHRA and CDR2 YSYEKL come from the germline V gene. This CDR3 region has 14 residues.

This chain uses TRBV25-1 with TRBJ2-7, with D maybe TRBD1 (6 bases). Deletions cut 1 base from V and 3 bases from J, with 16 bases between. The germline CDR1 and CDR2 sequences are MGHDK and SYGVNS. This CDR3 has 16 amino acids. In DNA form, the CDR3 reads TGTGCCAGCAGTGAATTTTTGAAAGACAGGCTCTACGAGCAGTACGTC. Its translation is CASSEFLKDRLYEQYV.

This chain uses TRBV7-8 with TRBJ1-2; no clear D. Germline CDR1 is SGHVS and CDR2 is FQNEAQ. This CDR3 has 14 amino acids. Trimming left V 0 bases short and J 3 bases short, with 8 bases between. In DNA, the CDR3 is TGTGCCAGCAGCTTAGCAGCGGGAGACTATGGCTACACCTTC. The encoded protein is CASSLAAGDYGYTF.

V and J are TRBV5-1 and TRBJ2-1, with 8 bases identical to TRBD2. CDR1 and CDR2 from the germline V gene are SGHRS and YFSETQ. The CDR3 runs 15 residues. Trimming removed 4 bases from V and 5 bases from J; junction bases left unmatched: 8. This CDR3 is CASSLTGGGHNEQFF. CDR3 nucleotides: TGCGCCAGCAGCCTGACCGGCGGGGGGCACAATGAGCAGTTCTTC.

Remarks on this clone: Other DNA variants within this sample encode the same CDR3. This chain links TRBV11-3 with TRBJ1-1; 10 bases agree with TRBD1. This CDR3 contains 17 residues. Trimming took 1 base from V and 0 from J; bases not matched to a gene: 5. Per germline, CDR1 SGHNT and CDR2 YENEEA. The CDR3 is CASSLGDRGSVNTEAFF. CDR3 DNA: TGTGCCAGCAGCTTAGGGGACAGGGGTTCCGTGAACACTGAAGCTTTCTTT.

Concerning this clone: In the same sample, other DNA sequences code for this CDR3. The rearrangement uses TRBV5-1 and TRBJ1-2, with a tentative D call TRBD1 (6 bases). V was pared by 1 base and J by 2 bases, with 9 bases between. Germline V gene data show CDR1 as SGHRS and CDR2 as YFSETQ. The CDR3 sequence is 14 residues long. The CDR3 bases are TGCGCCAGCAGCTTGACACAGGGAAACTATGGCTACACCTTC. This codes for CASSLTQGNYGYTF.

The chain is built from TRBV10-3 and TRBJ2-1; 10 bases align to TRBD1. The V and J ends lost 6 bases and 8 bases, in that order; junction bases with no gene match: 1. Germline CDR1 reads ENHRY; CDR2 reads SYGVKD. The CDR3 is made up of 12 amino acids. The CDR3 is CAIRGTGDEQFF. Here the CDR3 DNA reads TGTGCCATCAGGGGGACAGGGGATGAGCAGTTCTTC.

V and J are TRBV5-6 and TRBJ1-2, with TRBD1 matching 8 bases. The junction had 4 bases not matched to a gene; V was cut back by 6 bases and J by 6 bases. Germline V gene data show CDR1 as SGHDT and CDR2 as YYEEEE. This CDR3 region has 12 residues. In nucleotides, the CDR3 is TGTGCCAGCAAGACAGGGGCCAATGGCTACACCTTC. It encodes CASKTGANGYTF.